This T cell receptor beta chain comes out of a study of T cell responses to AZD1222 COVID-19 vaccine. A remark on this clone: Its antigen remains unknown.

The V and J ends lost 2 bases and 2 bases, in that order; junction bases with no gene match: 11. CDR3 length: 18 amino acids. Per germline, CDR1 SEHNR and CDR2 FQNEAQ (reference sequence). General study results and limits: Repertoire samples came only from after the peak T cell response. Clonal diversity may have been underestimated in mostly white British donors. Unmutated variant regions are reportedly targeted by nearly half of spike-specific TCRs.

Here immunoSEQ multiplex PCR was the method, and the copy in TCRdb shows in-frame clones only, minus some. The table records roughly 120,000 clones, about 86% of them present only once. The chain joins TRBV7-9 to TRBJ1-3; 8 positions agree with TRBD1. The receptor comes from an adult who received the AZD1222 COVID-19 vaccine. The source material was peripheral blood, sampled 28 days after the second AZD1222 dose. The CDR3 DNA is TGTGCCAGCAGCTTACGGATAGTGACAGGGGCAACTGGAAACACCATATATTTT. This encodes CASSLRIVTGATGNTIYF.